A selection of T cell receptor beta chains follows, all from one sample in a study of shared clonotypes between healthy human individuals. TCRdb keeps only in-frame clones here, not all; method: immunoSEQ multiplex PCR. Of roughly 2.5 million clones in the sample, approximately 94% were seen once. Sequenced: naive CD4+ T cells sorted from blood. Receptors originate from a young man in good health. CDR3s leave out the opening cysteine and the closing phenylalanine or tryptophan. Fields, in order: D gene, V gene, J gene, clone size, CDR3 protein. A D gene is named only where the DNA matches it firmly. Clone size is stated in some rows and not others, as once, few, many or a class when expanded.

D gene: .; V gene: TRBV5-1; J gene: TRBJ1-1; clone size: .; CDR3 protein: ASSQPNGQEAF
D gene: TRBD1; V gene: TRBV5-1; J gene: TRBJ2-2; clone size: .; CDR3 protein: ASSPKDRGRGNTGELF
D gene: .; V gene: TRBV5-4; J gene: TRBJ2-3; clone size: .; CDR3 protein: ASSYKRGNTDTQY
D gene: .; V gene: TRBV10-3; J gene: TRBJ2-2; clone size: .; CDR3 protein: AISALSSANTGELF
D gene: .; V gene: TRBV6-6; J gene: TRBJ2-2; clone size: .; CDR3 protein: ASSSAGPGELF
D gene: .; V gene: TRBV5-1; J gene: TRBJ2-3; clone size: .; CDR3 protein: ASSLGRDTDTQY
D gene: TRBD2; V gene: TRBV28; J gene: TRBJ2-7; clone size: .; CDR3 protein: ASLPGLASYEQY
D gene: TRBD1; V gene: TRBV18; J gene: TRBJ1-5; clone size: few; CDR3 protein: ASSPGQGAFNQPQH
D gene: TRBD2; V gene: TRBV12-5; J gene: TRBJ2-7; clone size: .; CDR3 protein: ASGLLVGRAYEQY
D gene: TRBD1; V gene: TRBV6-6; J gene: TRBJ2-7; clone size: .; CDR3 protein: ASIGTGRSYEQY
D gene: .; V gene: TRBV19; J gene: TRBJ1-6; clone size: .; CDR3 protein: ASRGVASSYNSPLH
D gene: TRBD2; V gene: TRBV7-3; J gene: TRBJ2-2; clone size: .; CDR3 protein: ASSVTSGVTGELF
D gene: .; V gene: TRBV6-5; J gene: TRBJ2-7; clone size: once; CDR3 protein: ASRRLEGIHEQY